Here is one TCR beta chain with its context. Mismatch with germline at one junction end may stem from a read error. A second roughly 7 to 12 cycle PCR used barcoded and J-beta primers. The template-switch adaptor was a 5' adaptor with 12 random nucleotides. It tagged each cDNA molecule. TCRdb re-called the 5' RACE reads with MiXCR, one entry per CDR3 protein. The sample carries more than 1,400,000 distinct CDR3 sequences, approximately 42% recorded once. The data originate from a study of blood T cells in healthy people across ages. For the study at large: Template switching caught about one barcoded beta molecule for each two T cells.

The CDR3 has 14 amino acids. CDR1 MNHEY and CDR2 SMNVEV come from the germline V gene (reference sequence). With each sample, at least 5 micrograms of total RNA were extracted. Sequenced input: blood. The sequence derives from a woman aged 18-30 years in good health. The chain uses TRBV27 and TRBJ2-3; 8 positions agree with TRBD1. CDR3 protein: CAGSFQGATDTQYF. The CDR3, as DNA: TGTGCCGGCAGTTTTCAGGGGGCCACAGATACGCAGTATTTT.